These 9 T cell receptor beta chains came from one sample sequenced in a study of glioma-infiltrating T cells. The iRepertoire nested amplicon-rescue multiplex PCR amplified TCR alpha and beta CDR3s from RNA. MiXCR, applied by TCRdb to the multiplex PCR reads, yields one record per CDR3 protein. The data hold roughly 100,000 distinct CDR3 sequences, with about 30% observed a single time. Sequenced sample: glioma tissue, nonneoplastic brain tissue, or PBMCs (not recorded which). The receptor set was obtained from a human donor with low-grade glioma or glioblastoma, undergoing nonglioma brain surgery, or in good health (not recorded which).

A few counts support this clonotype. The chain couples TRBV5-4 to TRBJ2-7; D possibly corresponds to TRBD1 (6 bases). V lost 2 bases and J 5 bases, leaving 11 bases between the germline ends. The CDR3 totals 13 residues. The germline gives CDR1 SGHNT, CDR2 YYREEE (reference sequence). The CDR3 sequence: CASSLLGANEQYF. The CDR3 DNA sequence: TGTGCCAGCAGCTTATTGGGGGCTAACGAGCAGTACTTC.

A few counts support this clonotype. The chain carries TRBV19 and TRBJ1-1; D unresolved. Trimming pared 6 bases from V and 0 bases from J, leaving 14 bases between. CDR1 is LNHDA and CDR2 is SQIVND in the germline V gene (reference sequence). The CDR3 totals 15 residues. The CDR3 is CASSLNVNMNTEAFF. For the CDR3, the DNA is TGTGCCAGTAGCCTGAATGTAAACATGAACACTGAAGCTTTCTTT.

Regarding this clonotype: The junction differs from germline at one of its ends, possibly a read error. The chain uses TRBV6-1 and TRBJ1-2, with D unclear. Germline V CDR1 and CDR2: MNHNS, SASEGT. This CDR3 region has 12 residues. The CDR3 sequence: CASSMTDCGCTF. The DNA for the CDR3 is TGTGCCAGCAGTATGACGGATTGTGGCTGCACCTTC.

This clonotype was seen at least ten times. The chain combines TRBV6-1 with TRBJ2-3; TRBD2 is a possible D gene (6 bases). Germline CDR1 MNHNS, CDR2 SASEGT. This CDR3 spans 14 amino acids. Deletions cut 5 bases from V and 3 bases from J, with 12 bases between. Here the CDR3 reads CASSLSGTTDTQYF. CDR3 DNA sequence: TGTGCCAGCAGTCTCTCAGGGACTACAGATACGCAGTATTTT.

This clonotype was seen ten or more times. The genes are TRBV15 and TRBJ1-3; perhaps TRBD1 as D (6 bases). This CDR3 spans 17 amino acids. V was clipped by 3 bases and J by 0 bases, with 15 bases between them. Germline V gives CDR1 LNHNV, CDR2 YYDKDF (reference sequence). The CDR3 region has the DNA TGTGCCACCAGCAGGTACCGAACAGGGTCCTCTGGAAACACCATATATTTT. This sequence encodes CATSRYRTGSSGNTIYF.

This clonotype came up a few times. The chain joins TRBV7-2 to TRBJ2-7, with a weak D call TRBD1 (5 bases). Trimming took 5 bases from V and 0 from J, leaving 14 bases between them. The CDR3 sequence is 15 residues long. The germline V gene encodes CDR1 SGHTA and CDR2 FQGNSA. The CDR3 bases are TGTGCCAGCAGCCCCTTGGACACGAACTCCTACGAGCAGTACTTC. Protein: CASSPLDTNSYEQYF.

This clonotype was observed many times. CDR3 DNA sequence: TGTGCCAGCAGCTTATCGGGCTACGAGCAGTACTTC. This translates into CASSLSGYEQYF. This chain uses TRBV7-2 with TRBJ2-7, with no clear D. CDR3 size: 12 residues. Trimming left V 2 bases short and J 3 bases short, with 5 bases between. CDR1 is SGHTA and CDR2 is FQGNSA in the germline V gene.

This clonotype was detected a few times. The chain carries TRBV7-2 and TRBJ2-7, with 8 bases aligning to TRBD1. The CDR3 totals 15 residues. From germline, CDR1 is SGHTA and CDR2 FQGNSA. The V and J ends lost 4 bases and 3 bases, in that order; junction bases with no gene match: 8. CDR3 in amino acids: CASSSGQGKRYEQYF. The CDR3 DNA reads TGTGCCAGCAGCTCTGGACAGGGAAAGCGCTACGAGCAGTACTTC. The whole variable domain, remainder taken from reference TRBV7-2 and TRBJ2-7, is GAGVSQSPSNKVTEKGKDVELRCDPISGHTALYWYRQSLGQGLEFLIYFQGNSAPDKSGLPSDRFSAERTGGSVSTLTIQRTQQEDSAVYLCASSSGQGKRYEQYFGPGTRLTVT.

This clonotype appeared a few times. The rearrangement uses TRBV18 and TRBJ1-5, with 9 positions matching TRBD1. The CDR3 has 16 amino acids. The germline CDR1 and CDR2 sequences are KGHSH and LQKENI. Trimming removed 4 bases from V and 2 bases from J; junction bases left unmatched: 6. The CDR3 sequence: CASSQGTGYGNQPQHF. CDR3 nucleotide sequence: TGTGCCAGCTCACAAGGGACAGGGTATGGCAATCAGCCCCAGCATTTT.